Many counts were recorded for the clone carrying this T cell receptor (beta chain). As yet, its antigen is unknown. The data were taken from a study of T cells after yellow fever vaccination. Whole-study findings and limits: A weaker secondary response peaked on day 5, the primary on day 15. Booster sampling recovered most clones from primary vaccination (approximately 96% CD4, over 75% CD8). FACS-sorted repertoires could harbor abundant contaminating bulk-population clonotypes. Overlap between CD4 and CD8 compartments was detected for a small share of clonotypes.

TCRdb redid the calling of the 5' RACE reads with MiXCR, one entry per CDR3 protein. This table has about 630,000 distinct CDR3 sequences, around an eighth appearing once. V shed 3 bases and J shed 7 bases, with 7 bases lying between them. This CDR3 has 11 residues. The TCR sequence derives from a young man who received the YFV17D yellow fever vaccine. This chain uses TRBV12-3 or TRBV12-4 with TRBJ2-7, with D perhaps matching TRBD2 (6 bases). This specimen consisted of PBMCs, obtained on the day of the yellow fever booster vaccination. The CDR3 here is CASSFGGEQYF. The CDR3 nucleotides are TGTGCCAGCAGTTTCGGGGGTGAGCAGTACTTC.